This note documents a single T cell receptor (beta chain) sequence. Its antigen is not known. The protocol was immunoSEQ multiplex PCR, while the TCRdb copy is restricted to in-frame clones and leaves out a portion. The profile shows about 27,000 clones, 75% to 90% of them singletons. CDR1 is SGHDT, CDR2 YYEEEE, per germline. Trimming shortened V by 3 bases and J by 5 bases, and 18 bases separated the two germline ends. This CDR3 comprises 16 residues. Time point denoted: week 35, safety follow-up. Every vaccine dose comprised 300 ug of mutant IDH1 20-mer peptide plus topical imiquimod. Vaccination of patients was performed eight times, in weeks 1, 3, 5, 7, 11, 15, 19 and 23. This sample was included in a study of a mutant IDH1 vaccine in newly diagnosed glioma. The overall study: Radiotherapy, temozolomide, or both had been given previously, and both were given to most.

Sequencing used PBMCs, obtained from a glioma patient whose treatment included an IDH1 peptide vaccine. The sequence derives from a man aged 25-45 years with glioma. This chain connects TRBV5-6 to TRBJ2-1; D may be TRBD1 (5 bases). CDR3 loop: CASSSIAKGIHNEQFF. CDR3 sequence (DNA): TGTGCCAGCAGCTCGATCGCTAAGGGGATCCACAATGAGCAGTTCTTC.